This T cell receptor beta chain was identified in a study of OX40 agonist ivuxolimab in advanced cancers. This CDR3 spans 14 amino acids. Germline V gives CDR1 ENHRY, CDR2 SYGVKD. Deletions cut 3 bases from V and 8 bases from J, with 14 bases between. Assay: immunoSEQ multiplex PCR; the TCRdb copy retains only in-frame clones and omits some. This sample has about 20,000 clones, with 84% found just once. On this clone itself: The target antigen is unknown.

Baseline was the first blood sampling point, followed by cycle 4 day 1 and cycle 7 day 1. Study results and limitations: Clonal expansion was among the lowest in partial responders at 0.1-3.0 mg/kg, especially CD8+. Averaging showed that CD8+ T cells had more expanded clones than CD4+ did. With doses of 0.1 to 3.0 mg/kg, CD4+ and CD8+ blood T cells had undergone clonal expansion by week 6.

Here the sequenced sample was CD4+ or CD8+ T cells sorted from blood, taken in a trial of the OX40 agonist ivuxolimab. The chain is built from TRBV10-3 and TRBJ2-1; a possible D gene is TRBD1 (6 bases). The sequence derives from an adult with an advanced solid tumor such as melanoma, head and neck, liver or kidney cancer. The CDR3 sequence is CAISDPGTSDEQFF. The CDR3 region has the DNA TGTGCCATCAGTGACCCCGGGACAAGCGATGAGCAGTTCTTC.